The present entry profiles one TCR beta chain with its context. No antigen is known for it. Base quality data are lacking; no much larger clone is found one base away. Using the deep immunoSEQ assay, multiplex PCR amplified TCR CDR3 regions from genomic DNA. Extracted genomic DNA from each cell subset was distributed evenly across all wells of several immunoSEQ 96-well plates, and each plate was treated as a replicate. Each replicate PCR for sorted subsets received about 180 ng genomic DNA, equal to about 29,000 T cell genomes. The purified libraries were quantified using a Qubit 3.0 fluorometer, sized with a Bioanalyzer 2100, and then quantified again using the KAPA Library Quantification kit. Every immunoSEQ 96-well plate was sequenced on a separate single-read 150-cycle Illumina NextSeq 550 flow cell. For the original study's pipeline: Because the immunoSEQ output included only junctional sequences and no quality scores, the filtering could not be the same as the filtering used for full-length reads. Sequences were annotated with PyIR, a Python wrapper for IgBLAST v1.9, and V/J genes and CDR3 were assigned using IMGT germline references. Any read was removed if the V/J assignment was weak (E-value above 1e-6), the CDR3 was missing, or the read contained stop codons, out-of-frame junctions, or ambiguous translated residues. V3J clonotypes were defined as sequences sharing an identical inferred V gene, J gene, and CDR3 amino acid sequence. Percentage overlap between repertoires was computed as shared unique clonotypes divided by the size of the smaller repertoire. RTK rarefaction, the Chao1 estimator, and Recon v2.1 estimates of unobserved clonotypes were used to assess repertoire richness. Generation probabilities for all TCRbeta clonotypes obtained by the gDNA method from a handful of donors were computed using OLGA. TCRdb took this table from immuneACCESS and kept in-frame rearrangements with V and J called. Such tables lack part of the clones; where checked against another copy, unresolved V genes explain under half of the gap, and the rest is unexplained. The DNA gave D and trimming, while V, J and clone size come from that table. The sample table contains hundreds of thousands of clones; only one count was recorded for roughly 96% of them. Less than 0.13% of the sample goes to the ten largest clones.

This entry is derived from a study of shared clonotypes between healthy human individuals (dated by TCRdb to the early 2020s). For the study in its entirety: A couple of women and three men aged 18 to 49 years were included in the cohort. The study deeply sequenced blood TCR repertoires of about 5 healthy adults to estimate repertoire size and the extent of clonotype sharing between individuals. Libraries were prepared and TCR repertoires were sequenced by different laboratories using diverse techniques, in order to increase sequencing depth and limit assay-specific biases. Leukapheresis yielded between about 0.9 and 10 billion PBMCs per donor. For each donor, three plates each were used for CD4 naive and CD4 memory, two plates were used for CD8 naive, and one plate was used for CD8 memory.

CD8 naive samples were obtained by positive selection for CCR7 among CD45RO-negative cells, yielding a CD45RA+CCR7+ population from which TemRA cells were excluded. The donors were healthy, HIV-negative adults who had no recently reported acute infections or vaccinations. Every donor was a Caucasian adult living in Nashville, Tennessee, USA. Blood was obtained by leukapheresis, after which PBMCs were separated by Ficoll-Histopaque density gradient centrifugation and cryopreserved in liquid nitrogen vapor phase. Purity and quantity of every magnetically sorted T cell population were checked by analytical flow cytometry. Genomic DNA was isolated from each sorted fraction and quantified by UV absorbance on a Nanodrop 2000c. The paper's findings and limits, for the study overall: Naive subsets generally had larger estimated clonotype richness than memory subsets. Compared with non-shared clonotypes, the clonotypes found in all four sorted-subset donors had higher generation probabilities. When several donors were compared, the shared fraction of clonotypes was around 5% for naive CD4, around 3.5% for naive CD8, 2.3% for memory CD4, and around 0.4% for memory CD8. Sampling was restricted to blood, and TCR repertoires in tissue are likely to differ from TCR repertoires in blood. Based on pairwise subsampling, the degree of clonotype sharing among donors was expected to be affected by sequencing depth. Because the study included a small number of donors, the genetic and exposure-history diversity represented was limited. Even with the large sequencing depth, rarefaction of the sorted-subset datasets indicated that sequencing was incomplete.

Sequenced material: naive CD8+ T cells sorted from blood. In light of the paper, this sample's cell subset or site label describes: CD45RA+CCR7+. The sequence was obtained from a woman aged 25 to 45 in good health.

The DNA sequence reads TGTGCCAGCAGCTTGTGGGGGAGCGGCGAAAAACTGTTTTTT. The translation is CASSLWGSGEKLFF. The rearrangement combines TRBV5-6 with TRBJ1-4; a weak D assignment points to TRBD1 (5 bases agree). The trim is 1 base for V and 8 bases for J, with a gap of 12 bases between the germline ends. Measured from the cysteine to the phenylalanine, the CDR3 is 14 residues long. The DNA shown is the 42-base CDR3, in frame from base 1. CDR1 and CDR2 are read off the germline V gene as SGHDT and YYEEEE.